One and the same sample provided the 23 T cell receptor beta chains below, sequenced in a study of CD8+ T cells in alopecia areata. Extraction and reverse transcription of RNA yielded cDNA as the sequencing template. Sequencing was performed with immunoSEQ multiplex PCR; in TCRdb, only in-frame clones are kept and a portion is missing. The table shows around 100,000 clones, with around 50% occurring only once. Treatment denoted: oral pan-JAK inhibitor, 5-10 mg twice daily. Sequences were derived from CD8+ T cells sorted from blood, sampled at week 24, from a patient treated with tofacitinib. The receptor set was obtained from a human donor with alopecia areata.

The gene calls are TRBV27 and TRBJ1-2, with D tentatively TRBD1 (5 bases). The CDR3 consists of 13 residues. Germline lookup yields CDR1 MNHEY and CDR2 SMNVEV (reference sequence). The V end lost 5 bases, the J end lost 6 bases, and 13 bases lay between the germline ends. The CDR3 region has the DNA TGTGCCAGCAGTGCCTGGGGAGGGGATGGCTACACCTTC. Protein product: CASSAWGGDGYTF.

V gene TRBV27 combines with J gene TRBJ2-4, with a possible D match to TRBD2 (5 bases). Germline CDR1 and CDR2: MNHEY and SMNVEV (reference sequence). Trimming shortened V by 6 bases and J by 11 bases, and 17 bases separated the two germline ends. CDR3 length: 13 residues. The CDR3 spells CASSSGIARVQYF. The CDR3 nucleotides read TGTGCCAGCAGCTCCGGGATAGCGCGGGTTCAGTACTTC.

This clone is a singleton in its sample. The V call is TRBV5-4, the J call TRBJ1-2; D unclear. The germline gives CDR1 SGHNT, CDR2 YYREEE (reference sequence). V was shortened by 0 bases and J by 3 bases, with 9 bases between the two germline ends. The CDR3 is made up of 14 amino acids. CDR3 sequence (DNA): TGTGCCAGCAGCTTGGGTCGGGGTGACTATGGCTACACCTTC. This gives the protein CASSLGRGDYGYTF.

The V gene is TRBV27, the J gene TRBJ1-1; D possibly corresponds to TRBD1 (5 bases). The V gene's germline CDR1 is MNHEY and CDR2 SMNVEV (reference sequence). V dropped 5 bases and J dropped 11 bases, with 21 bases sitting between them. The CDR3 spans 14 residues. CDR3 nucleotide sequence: TGTGCCAGCAGTCCCGGAGGGGCCCTCTCGACTGCTTTCTTT. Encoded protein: CASSPGGALSTAFF.

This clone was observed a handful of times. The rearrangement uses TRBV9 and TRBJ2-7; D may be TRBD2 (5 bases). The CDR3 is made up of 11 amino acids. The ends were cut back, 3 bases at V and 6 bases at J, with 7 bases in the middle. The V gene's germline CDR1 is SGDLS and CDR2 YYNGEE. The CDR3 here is CASSDGVEQYF. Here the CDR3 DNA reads TGTGCCAGCAGCGACGGGGTCGAGCAGTACTTC. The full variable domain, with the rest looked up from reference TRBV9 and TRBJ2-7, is DSGVTQTPKHLITATGQRVTLRCSPRSGDLSVYWYQQSLDQGLQFLIQYYNGEERAKGNILERFSAQQFPDLHSELNLSSLELGDSALYFCASSDGVEQYFGPGTRLTVT.

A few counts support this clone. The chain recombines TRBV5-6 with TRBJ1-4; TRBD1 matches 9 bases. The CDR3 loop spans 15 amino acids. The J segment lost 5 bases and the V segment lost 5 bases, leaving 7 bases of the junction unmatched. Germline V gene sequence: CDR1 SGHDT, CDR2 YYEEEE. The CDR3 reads CASSHGTGKNEKLFF. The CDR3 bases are TGTGCCAGCAGTCACGGGACAGGGAAAAATGAAAAACTGTTTTTT.

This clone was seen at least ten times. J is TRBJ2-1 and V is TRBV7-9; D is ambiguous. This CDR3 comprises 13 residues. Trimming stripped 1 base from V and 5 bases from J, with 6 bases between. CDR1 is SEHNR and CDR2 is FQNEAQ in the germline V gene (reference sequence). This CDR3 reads CASSLEPHNEQFF. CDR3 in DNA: TGTGCCAGCAGCTTAGAACCCCACAATGAGCAGTTCTTC.

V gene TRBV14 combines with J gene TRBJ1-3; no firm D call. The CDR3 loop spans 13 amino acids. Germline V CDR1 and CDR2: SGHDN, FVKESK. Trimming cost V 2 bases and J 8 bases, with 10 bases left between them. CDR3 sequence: CASSQPVEYTIYF. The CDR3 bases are TGTGCCAGCAGCCAACCCGTAGAGTACACCATATATTTT.

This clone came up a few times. The DNA for the CDR3 is TGTGCCAGCAGCACCGATGAAGGACAGGGAAGTGGAAACACCATATATTTT. Amino acid sequence: CASSTDEGQGSGNTIYF. The chain employs TRBV7-9 and TRBJ1-3; 8 bases map to TRBD1. Trimming cost V 5 bases and J 3 bases; bases outside gene matches: 12. The germline CDR1 and CDR2 sequences are SEHNR and FQNEAQ (reference sequence). CDR3 length: 17 residues.

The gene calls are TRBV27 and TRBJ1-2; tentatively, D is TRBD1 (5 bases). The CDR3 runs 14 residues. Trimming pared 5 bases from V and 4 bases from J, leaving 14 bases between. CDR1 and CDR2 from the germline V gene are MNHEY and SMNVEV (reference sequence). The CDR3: CASSIRDGFYGYTF. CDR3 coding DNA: TGTGCCAGCAGTATCCGGGACGGGTTCTATGGCTACACCTTC.

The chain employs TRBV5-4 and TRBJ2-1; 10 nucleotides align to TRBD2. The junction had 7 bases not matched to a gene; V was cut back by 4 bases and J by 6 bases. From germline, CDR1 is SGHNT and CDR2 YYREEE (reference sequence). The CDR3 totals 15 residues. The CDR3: CASSQRAGGFNEQFF. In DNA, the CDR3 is TGTGCCAGCAGCCAACGAGCGGGGGGGTTCAATGAGCAGTTCTTC.

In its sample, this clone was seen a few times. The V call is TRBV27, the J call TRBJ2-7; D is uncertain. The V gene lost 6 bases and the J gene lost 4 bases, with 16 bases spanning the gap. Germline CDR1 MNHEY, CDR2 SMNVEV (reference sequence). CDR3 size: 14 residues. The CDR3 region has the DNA TGTGCCAGCAGCCCGGTAAATGTAGGGTACGAGCAGTACTTC. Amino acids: CASSPVNVGYEQYF.

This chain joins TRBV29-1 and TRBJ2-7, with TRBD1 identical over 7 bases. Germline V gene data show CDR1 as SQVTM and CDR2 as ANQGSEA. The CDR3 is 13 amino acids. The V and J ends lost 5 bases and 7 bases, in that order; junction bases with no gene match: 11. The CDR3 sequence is CSVTGENRWEQYF. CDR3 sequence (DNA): TGCAGCGTTACAGGGGAAAACCGGTGGGAGCAGTACTTC.

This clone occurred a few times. The CDR3 DNA reads TGTGCCAGCAGCTTAGGGATAGCGGGGGGACCCTACGAGCAGTACTTC. Translating gives CASSLGIAGGPYEQYF. The V call is TRBV7-9, the J call TRBJ2-7, with 10 bases lining up with TRBD2. This CDR3 contains 16 residues. CDR1 is SEHNR, CDR2 FQNEAQ, per germline (reference sequence). With V trimmed by 1 base and J by 2 bases, 5 bases remained unmatched.

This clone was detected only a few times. This CDR3 is CASSRTGQQYHSGANVLTF. The CDR3 DNA reads as TGTGCCAGTAGTCGGACGGGACAGCAATATCACTCTGGGGCCAACGTCCTGACTTTC. The chain combines TRBV19 with TRBJ2-6; TRBD1 agrees at 7 bases. J lost 0 bases, V lost 5 bases, and 13 bases had no gene match. Per germline, CDR1 LNHDA and CDR2 SQIVND (reference sequence). There are 19 residues in the CDR3.

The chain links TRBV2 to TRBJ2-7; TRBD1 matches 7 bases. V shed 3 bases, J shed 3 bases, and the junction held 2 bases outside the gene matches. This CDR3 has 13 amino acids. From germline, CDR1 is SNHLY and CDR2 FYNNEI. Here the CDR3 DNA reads TGTGCCAGCAGTGAGGGGACAGACTACGAGCAGTACTTC. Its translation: CASSEGTDYEQYF.

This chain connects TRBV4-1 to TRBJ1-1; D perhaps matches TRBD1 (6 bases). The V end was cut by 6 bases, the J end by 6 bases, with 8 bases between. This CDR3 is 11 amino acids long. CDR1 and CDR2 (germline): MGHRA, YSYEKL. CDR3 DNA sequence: TGCGCCAGCAGGAGGGGGTCTGAAGCTTTCTTT. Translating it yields CASRRGSEAFF.

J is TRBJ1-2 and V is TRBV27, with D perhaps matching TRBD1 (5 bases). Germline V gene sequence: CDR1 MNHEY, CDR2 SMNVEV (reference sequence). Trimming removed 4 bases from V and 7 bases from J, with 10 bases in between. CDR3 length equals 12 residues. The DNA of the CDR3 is TGTGCCAGCAGTTGGGGACCGGGTGGCTACACCTTC. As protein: CASSWGPGGYTF.

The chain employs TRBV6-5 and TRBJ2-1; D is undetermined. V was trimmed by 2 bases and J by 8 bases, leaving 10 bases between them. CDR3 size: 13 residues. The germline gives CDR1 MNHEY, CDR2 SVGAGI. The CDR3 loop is CASSYQEEDEQFF. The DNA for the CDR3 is TGTGCCAGCAGTTACCAGGAAGAGGATGAGCAGTTCTTC.

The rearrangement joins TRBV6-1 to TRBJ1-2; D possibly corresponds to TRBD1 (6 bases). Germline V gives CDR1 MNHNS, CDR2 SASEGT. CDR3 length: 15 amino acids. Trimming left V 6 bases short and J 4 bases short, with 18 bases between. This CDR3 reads CASSEPDRPSYGYTF. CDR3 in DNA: TGTGCCAGCAGCGAACCCGACAGGCCCTCCTATGGCTACACCTTC.

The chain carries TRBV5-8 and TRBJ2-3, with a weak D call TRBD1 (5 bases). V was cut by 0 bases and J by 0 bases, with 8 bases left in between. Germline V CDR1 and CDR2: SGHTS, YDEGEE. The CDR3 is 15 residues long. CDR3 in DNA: TGTGCCAGCAGCTTGGGACAGACTAGCACAGATACGCAGTATTTT. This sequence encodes CASSLGQTSTDTQYF.

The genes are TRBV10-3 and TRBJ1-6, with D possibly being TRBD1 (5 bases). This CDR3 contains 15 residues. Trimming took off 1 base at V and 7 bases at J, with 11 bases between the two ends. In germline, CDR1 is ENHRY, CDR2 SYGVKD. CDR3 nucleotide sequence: TGTGCCATCAGTGAGTGGAGAGGGGTCAATTCACCCCTCCACTTT. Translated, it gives CAISEWRGVNSPLHF.

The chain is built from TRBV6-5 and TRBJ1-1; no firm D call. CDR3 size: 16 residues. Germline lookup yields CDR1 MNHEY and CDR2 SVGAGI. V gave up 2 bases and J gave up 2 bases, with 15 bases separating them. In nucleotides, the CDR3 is TGTGCCAGCAGTTACGAGGGTCCGGCCTTCAACACTGAAGCTTTCTTT. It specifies CASSYEGPAFNTEAFF.